These T cell receptor beta chains were read from a single sample in a study of OX40 agonist ivuxolimab in advanced cancers. Here immunoSEQ multiplex PCR was the method, and the copy in TCRdb shows in-frame clones only, minus some. The data contain 100,000 to 120,000 clones, 91% of them singletons. Material: CD4+ or CD8+ T cells sorted from blood, obtained in a trial of the OX40 agonist ivuxolimab. The receptors come from an adult with an advanced solid tumor such as melanoma, head and neck, liver or kidney cancer. Each CDR3 is given with its conserved first and last residue. The order of the fields is V gene, CDR3 protein.

v_gene: TRBV11-3; CDR3aa: CASSLNDRSSYEQYF
v_gene: TRBV30; CDR3aa: CAWSPRQETQYF
v_gene: TRBV7-6; CDR3aa: CASSFGETYEQYF
v_gene: TRBV25-1; CDR3aa: CASSEFTGGVGRNEQFF
v_gene: TRBV2; CDR3aa: CASRPGQGRGEQYF
v_gene: TRBV28; CDR3aa: CASSLLTANSNQPQHF
v_gene: TRBV19; CDR3aa: CASSQTGGPNTGELFF
v_gene: TRBV4-2; CDR3aa: CASSPEAGTLYEQYF
v_gene: TRBV27; CDR3aa: CASSSLGANTEAFF
v_gene: TRBV19; CDR3aa: CASTQGIGNTEAFF
v_gene: TRBV30; CDR3aa: CAWATSGGARNIQYF
v_gene: TRBV5-3; CDR3aa: CARSLEDWREEGQETQYF
v_gene: TRBV5-4; CDR3aa: CASSPRATSGSPEQYF
v_gene: TRBV11-3; CDR3aa: CASSLDGFGGGETQYF
v_gene: TRBV10-3; CDR3aa: CAISDTGTAKETQYF
v_gene: TRBV19; CDR3aa: CASAPRATGELFF
v_gene: TRBV30; CDR3aa: CAWKTWTEAFF
v_gene: TRBV9; CDR3aa: CASSVTSGLTDTQYF
v_gene: TRBV6-5; CDR3aa: CASSYSETQYF
v_gene: TRBV12-5; CDR3aa: CASGSPPGTGGYNYGYTF
v_gene: TRBV2; CDR3aa: CASSETGTGRDEQYF
v_gene: TRBV5-4; CDR3aa: CASSLAIVANTGELFF
v_gene: TRBV7-3; CDR3aa: CASSLRDRDNEQFF
v_gene: TRBV7-6; CDR3aa: CASSLAETGSGTEAFF
v_gene: TRBV7-2; CDR3aa: CASSLARAFSSYNSPLHF
v_gene: TRBV7-8; CDR3aa: CASSPARSGELFF
v_gene: TRBV11-3; CDR3aa: CASSETGQVNSPLHF
v_gene: TRBV5-1; CDR3aa: CASSSPGEGTIYF
v_gene: TRBV18; CDR3aa: CASSPISEAANYGYTF
v_gene: TRBV7-6; CDR3aa: CASSSGVGNQPQHF
v_gene: TRBV4-2; CDR3aa: CASSQDFGLENTGELFF
v_gene: TRBV2; CDR3aa: CASSVIQGAFEKLFF
v_gene: TRBV11-3; CDR3aa: CASQYQETQYF
v_gene: TRBV11-2; CDR3aa: CASSLNPGTVRDYTF
v_gene: TRBV7-9; CDR3aa: CASSLDGASTDTQYF
v_gene: TRBV25-1; CDR3aa: CASRDGQQSGELFF
v_gene: TRBV5-1; CDR3aa: CASSGLASHEQYF
v_gene: TRBV25-1; CDR3aa: CASTHGMNTEAFF
v_gene: TRBV18; CDR3aa: CASSPVIVLAGTGELFF
v_gene: TRBV5-4; CDR3aa: CASSLKAPQGGEKLFF
v_gene: TRBV5-1; CDR3aa: CASSLAGTGYTF
v_gene: TRBV5-1; CDR3aa: CASSSYSGTNTEAFF
v_gene: TRBV5-8; CDR3aa: CASSRTGMGNSPLHF
v_gene: TRBV5-1; CDR3aa: CASSLEAIYEQYF
v_gene: TRBV5-4; CDR3aa: CASQEAIVNTEAFF